The following is a TCR beta chain sequence with its context. As processed by the authors: Reference gene primers were amplified, and this amplification served to estimate nucleated cell counts. The assay was immunoSEQ multiplex PCR, and TCRdb's table has in-frame clones only and misses some. V and J calls and clone size are copied from that table; D and trimming were computed from the DNA. The data hold over 100,000 clones, with 84% observed a single time. These data are taken from a study of blood T cell repertoires in COVID-19. Across the study: PBMCs, B-cell-depleted T cells, or T cells provided the cDNA or gDNA that made up the material.

CDR1 is SGHNT, CDR2 YYREEE, per germline (reference sequence). The CDR3 covers 17 residues. The J segment lost 2 bases and the V segment lost 4 bases, leaving 10 bases of the junction unmatched. The clonotype comes from a man aged 40-49 years with active or convalescent COVID-19. This chain joins TRBV5-4 and TRBJ2-3, with 10 bases fitting TRBD1. Sequences were obtained from peripheral blood. CDR3 amino acids: CASSPKLTGGVTDTQYF. CDR3 bases: TGTGCCAGCAGCCCCAAATTGACAGGGGGCGTCACAGATACGCAGTATTTT. Supplemented by reference TRBV5-4 and TRBJ2-3, the full variable domain reads ETGVTQSPTHLIKTRGQQVTLRCSSQSGHNTVSWYQQALGQGPQFIFQYYREEENGRGNFPPRFSGLQFPNYSSELNVNALELDDSALYLCASSPKLTGGVTDTQYFGPGTRLTVL.